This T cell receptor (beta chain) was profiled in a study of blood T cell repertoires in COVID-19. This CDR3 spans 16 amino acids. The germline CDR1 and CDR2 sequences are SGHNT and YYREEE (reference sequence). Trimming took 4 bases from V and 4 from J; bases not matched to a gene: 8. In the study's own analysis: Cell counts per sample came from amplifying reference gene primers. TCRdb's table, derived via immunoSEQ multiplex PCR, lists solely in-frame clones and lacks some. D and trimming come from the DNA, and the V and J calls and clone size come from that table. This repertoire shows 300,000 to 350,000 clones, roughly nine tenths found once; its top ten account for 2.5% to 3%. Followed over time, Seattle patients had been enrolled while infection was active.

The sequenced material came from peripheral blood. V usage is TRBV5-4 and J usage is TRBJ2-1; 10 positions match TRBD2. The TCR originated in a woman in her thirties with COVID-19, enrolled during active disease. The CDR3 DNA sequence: TGTGCCAGCAGCGGGCCCCGGACTAGCGGTTACAATGAGCAGTTCTTC. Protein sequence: CASSGPRTSGYNEQFF.